The 20 T cell receptor beta chains listed next were all sequenced from one sample in a study of cytomegalovirus exposure and HLA in healthy donors. Primers for the PCR totalled 60 Vbeta and 13 Jbeta. TCRdb's table, derived via immunoSEQ multiplex PCR, lists solely in-frame clones and lacks some. The sample holds about 94,000 clones, roughly 80% seen once. Sequences were obtained from PBMCs. The receptors stem from a woman aged 55 to 70 in good health and CMV-seronegative.

This chain connects TRBV29-1 to TRBJ2-3; D is perhaps TRBD2 (6 bases). This CDR3 spans 14 amino acids. Germline assignment: CDR1 SQVTM and CDR2 ANQGSEA. V was shortened by 4 bases and J by 3 bases, with 14 bases between the two germline ends. CDR3 nucleotide sequence: TGCAGCGTTGTGGGGGGAATTCTGACAGATACGCAGTATTTT. It encodes CSVVGGILTDTQYF.

The chain joins TRBV29-1 to TRBJ1-4; tentatively, D is TRBD1 (6 bases). This CDR3 region has 14 residues. Germline CDR1 reads SQVTM; CDR2 reads ANQGSEA. The V end lost 5 bases, the J end lost 7 bases, and 17 bases lay between the germline ends. DNA for the CDR3: TGCAGCGTTCCCCAGGGGCCAGGGAGTGAAAAACTGTTTTTT. Protein product: CSVPQGPGSEKLFF.

The V call is TRBV4-1, the J call TRBJ1-1; no clear D gene. Germline V CDR1 and CDR2: MGHRA, YSYEKL. This CDR3 has 13 residues. With 1 base removed from V and 3 bases from J, the gap between germline ends came to 6 bases. CDR3 loop: CASSQVADTEAFF. CDR3 nucleotide sequence: TGCGCCAGCAGCCAAGTCGCGGACACTGAAGCTTTCTTT.

V and J are TRBV10-3 and TRBJ2-3; D is possibly TRBD1 (6 bases). Germline-derived CDR1 and CDR2 are ENHRY and SYGVKD. The CDR3 contains 17 residues. The ends were cut back, 3 bases at V and 4 bases at J, with 20 bases in the middle. DNA for the CDR3: TGTGCCATCAGTGACTTCACCCAGGGGTCCCCCCCAGATACGCAGTATTTT. Its protein is CAISDFTQGSPPDTQYF.

V and J are TRBV6-1 and TRBJ2-3, with TRBD2 as a possible D gene (6 bases). V gave up 0 bases and J gave up 0 bases, with 7 bases separating them. The CDR3 sequence is 15 residues long. Germline CDR1 reads MNHNS; CDR2 reads SASEGT. CDR3 nucleotides: TGTGCCAGCAGTGAAGCAGCGGGCAGCACAGATACGCAGTATTTT. Protein sequence: CASSEAAGSTDTQYF.

The gene calls are TRBV6-6 and TRBJ1-1; a possible D gene is TRBD1 (6 bases). The CDR3 is 12 amino acids. Trimming took 8 bases from V and 11 from J, leaving 18 bases between them. Germline-derived CDR1 and CDR2 are MNHNY and SVGAGI (reference sequence). CDR3 loop: CASRQLTGLAFF. The CDR3, as DNA: TGTGCCAGCCGCCAACTCACAGGGCTGGCTTTCTTT.

The rearrangement uses TRBV28 and TRBJ1-1; TRBD1 agrees at 7 bases. V lost 6 bases, J lost 4 bases, and 23 bases stayed unmatched. CDR3 length: 19 residues. Germline V gene lookup returns CDR1 MDHEN and CDR2 SYDVKM. In DNA, the CDR3 is TGTGCCAGCAGGATTAATCAAGGACAGGCTTGGTTCCTGAGCACTGAAGCTTTCTTT. Translated, it gives CASRINQGQAWFLSTEAFF.

In this sample, this clone turned up once. The rearrangement uses TRBV19 and TRBJ1-1; 7 bases agree with TRBD1. Looked up from germline, CDR1 is LNHDA and CDR2 is SQIVND (reference sequence). This CDR3 is built from 13 residues. V lost 4 bases and J lost 1; bases outside the gene matches: 0. The CDR3 DNA sequence: TGTGCCAGTAGTACAGGGGGGAACACTGAAGCTTTCTTT. Residues: CASSTGGNTEAFF.

The CDR3 nucleotides read TGTGCCAGCAGTTCCCAAAGCGGGGAAGATACGCAGTATTTT. Protein product: CASSSQSGEDTQYF. V gene TRBV6-5 combines with J gene TRBJ2-3; 7 nucleotides align to TRBD2. Germline CDR1 MNHEY, CDR2 SVGAGI. Losses at the gene ends were 4 bases for V and 5 bases for J; bases not matched to a gene: 6. The CDR3 is 14 residues long.

This clone was seen once. The CDR3 protein is CASSKLGGGYTF. The CDR3 region has the DNA TGTGCCAGCAGCAAGTTAGGGGGTGGCTACACCTTC. V usage is TRBV7-2 and J usage is TRBJ1-2; possible D gene TRBD1, 6 bases. Germline-derived CDR1 and CDR2 are SGHTA and FQGNSA. V was trimmed by 5 bases and J by 7 bases, leaving 11 bases between them. The CDR3 covers 12 residues.

This clone was seen a few times. The J gene is TRBJ2-5, the V gene TRBV20-1; 8 bases are shared with TRBD1. The germline V gene has CDR1 DFQATT and CDR2 SNEGSKA (reference sequence). The V and J ends lost 5 bases and 9 bases, in that order; junction bases with no gene match: 5. The CDR3 length is 11 residues. CDR3 nucleotides: TGCAGTGCTGGACAGGGTGAGGCCCAGTACTTC. Its protein product is CSAGQGEAQYF.

The rearrangement joins TRBV10-2 to TRBJ2-3, with D tentatively TRBD2 (6 bases). Trimming pared 6 bases from V and 1 base from J, leaving 8 bases between. Germline CDR1 reads WSHSY; CDR2 reads SAAADI. The CDR3 contains 13 residues. CDR3 residues: CASRGTRTDTQYF. The CDR3 DNA follows: TGCGCCAGCAGGGGGACTCGCACAGATACGCAGTATTTT.

V is TRBV5-1 and J is TRBJ2-1, with a possible D match to TRBD2 (5 bases). The CDR3 totals 14 residues. Deletions cut 0 bases from V and 8 bases from J, with 12 bases between. Germline values: CDR1 SGHRS, CDR2 YFSETQ. CDR3 in DNA: TGCGCCAGCAGCTTGGAACCACTAGTAGATGAGCAGTTCTTC. It codes for CASSLEPLVDEQFF. Based on the CDR3 plus reference TRBV5-1 and TRBJ2-1, the full variable domain is KAGVTQTPRYLIKTRGQQVTLSCSPISGHRSVSWYQQTPGQGLQFLFEYFSETQRNKGNFPGRFSGRQFSNSRSEMNVSTLELGDSALYLCASSLEPLVDEQFFGPGTRLTVL.

This chain joins TRBV28 and TRBJ1-2; TRBD1 is a possible D gene (5 bases). Between the trimmed V and J ends, which lost 3 bases and 7 bases, there was a span of 12 bases. The CDR3 covers 13 residues. CDR1 is MDHEN and CDR2 is SYDVKM in the germline V gene. The CDR3 spells CASSFGGGFGYTF. DNA of the CDR3: TGTGCCAGCAGTTTCGGGGGGGGTTTTGGCTACACCTTC.

The V gene is TRBV10-2, the J gene TRBJ2-7; a weak D match, TRBD2 (5 bases). CDR3 size: 13 residues. The V and J ends lost 2 bases and 4 bases respectively, with 9 bases between them. The germline gives CDR1 WSHSY, CDR2 SAAADI. The CDR3 DNA sequence: TGCGCCAGCAGTGAGGGTAGCGTTTACGAGCAGTACTTC. It codes for CASSEGSVYEQYF.

This clone was counted once. The chain uses TRBV2 and TRBJ2-1; 11 nucleotides agree with TRBD2. Germline CDR1 and CDR2: SNHLY and FYNNEI. V was clipped by 3 bases and J by 0 bases; unmatched bases: 13. This CDR3 region has 20 residues. The CDR3 spells CASSESGLAELTRSYNEQFF. The CDR3 DNA is TGTGCCAGCAGTGAGTCGGGACTAGCGGAACTAACCCGCTCCTACAATGAGCAGTTCTTC.

J is TRBJ1-4 and V is TRBV28, with D possibly matching TRBD1 (6 bases). Trimming shortened V by 6 bases and J by 0 bases, and 14 bases separated the two germline ends. Germline CDR1 MDHEN, CDR2 SYDVKM. This CDR3 region has 16 residues. CDR3 amino acids: CASRRAGASTNEKLFF. The CDR3 bases are TGTGCCAGCAGGCGAGCAGGGGCCTCAACTAATGAAAAACTGTTTTTT.

The J gene is TRBJ1-1, the V gene TRBV6-5, with 8 bases that match TRBD1. CDR3 length: 14 amino acids. Germline loops: CDR1 MNHEY, CDR2 SVGAGI. With 6 bases clipped from V and 1 base from J, the junction kept 4 bases outside the gene matches. CDR3 in amino acids: CASSSGQENTEAFF. CDR3 in DNA: TGTGCCAGCAGCTCGGGACAGGAGAACACTGAAGCTTTCTTT.

This clone was seen just once. The rearrangement links TRBV9 to TRBJ1-6; no clear D gene. There are 14 residues in the CDR3. The V gene's germline CDR1 is SGDLS and CDR2 YYNGEE. V lost 0 bases, J lost 9 bases, and 10 bases lay in between. CDR3: CASSVVGEGSPLHF. CDR3 nucleotide sequence: TGTGCCAGCAGCGTAGTTGGGGAGGGTTCACCCCTCCACTTT.

The chain uses TRBV19 and TRBJ2-1; TRBD2 matches at 9 bases. The CDR3 has 15 residues. J was trimmed by 0 bases and V by 4 bases; bases with no gene match: 1. Germline lookup yields CDR1 LNHDA and CDR2 SQIVND (reference sequence). The CDR3 is CASSTLAGSYNEQFF. The CDR3 bases are TGTGCCAGTAGTACACTAGCGGGCTCCTACAATGAGCAGTTCTTC.